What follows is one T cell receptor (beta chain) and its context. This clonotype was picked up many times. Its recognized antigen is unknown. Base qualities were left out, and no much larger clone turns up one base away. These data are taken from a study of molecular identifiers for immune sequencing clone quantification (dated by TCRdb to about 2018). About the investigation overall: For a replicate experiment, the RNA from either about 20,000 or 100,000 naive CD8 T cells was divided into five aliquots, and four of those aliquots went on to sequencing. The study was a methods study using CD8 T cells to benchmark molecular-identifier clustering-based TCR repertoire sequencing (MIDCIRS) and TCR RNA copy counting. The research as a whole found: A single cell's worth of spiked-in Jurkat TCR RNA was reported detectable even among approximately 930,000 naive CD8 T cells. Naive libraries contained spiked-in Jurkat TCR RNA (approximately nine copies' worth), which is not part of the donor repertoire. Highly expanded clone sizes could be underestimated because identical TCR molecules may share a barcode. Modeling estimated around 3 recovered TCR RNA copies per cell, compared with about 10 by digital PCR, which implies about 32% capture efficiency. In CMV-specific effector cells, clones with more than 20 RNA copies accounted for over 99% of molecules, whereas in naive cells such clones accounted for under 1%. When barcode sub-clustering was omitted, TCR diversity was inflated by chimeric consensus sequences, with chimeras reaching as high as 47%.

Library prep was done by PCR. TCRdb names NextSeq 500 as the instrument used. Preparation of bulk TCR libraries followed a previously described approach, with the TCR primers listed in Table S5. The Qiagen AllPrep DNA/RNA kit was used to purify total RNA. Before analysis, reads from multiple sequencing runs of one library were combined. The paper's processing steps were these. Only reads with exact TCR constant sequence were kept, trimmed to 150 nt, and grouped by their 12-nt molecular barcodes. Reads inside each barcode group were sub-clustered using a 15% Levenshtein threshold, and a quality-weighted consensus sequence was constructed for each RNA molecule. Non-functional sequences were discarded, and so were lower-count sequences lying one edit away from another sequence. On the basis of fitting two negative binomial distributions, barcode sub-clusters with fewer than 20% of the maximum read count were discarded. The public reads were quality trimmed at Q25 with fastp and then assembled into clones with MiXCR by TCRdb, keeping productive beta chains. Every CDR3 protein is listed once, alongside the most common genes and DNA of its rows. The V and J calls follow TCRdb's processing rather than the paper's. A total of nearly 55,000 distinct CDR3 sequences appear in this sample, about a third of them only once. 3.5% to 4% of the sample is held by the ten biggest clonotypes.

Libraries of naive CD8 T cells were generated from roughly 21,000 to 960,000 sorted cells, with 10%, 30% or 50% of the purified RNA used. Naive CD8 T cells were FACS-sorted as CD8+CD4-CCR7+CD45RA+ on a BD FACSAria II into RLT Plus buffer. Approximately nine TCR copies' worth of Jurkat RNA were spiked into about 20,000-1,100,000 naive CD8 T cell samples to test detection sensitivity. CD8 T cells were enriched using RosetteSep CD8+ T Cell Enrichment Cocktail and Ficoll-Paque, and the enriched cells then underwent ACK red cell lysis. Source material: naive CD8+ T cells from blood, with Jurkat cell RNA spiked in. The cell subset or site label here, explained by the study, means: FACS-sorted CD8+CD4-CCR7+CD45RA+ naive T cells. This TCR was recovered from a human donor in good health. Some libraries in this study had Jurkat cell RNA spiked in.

The sequence in DNA is TGTGCCAGCAGCTCCCGGGACCCTGACCTTAGGGGAAACACCATATATTTT. The resulting protein is CASSSRDPDLRGNTIYF. The chain is encoded by TRBV28 joined to TRBJ1-3, with TRBD1 as a weak D call on 5 bases. V is cut by 6 bases and J by 4 bases, and the space between the germline ends is 22 bases. The germline V gene sets CDR1 to MDHEN and CDR2 to SYDVKM. The CDR3 holds 17 amino acids from the cysteine to the phenylalanine. Of the read, only the CDR3 DNA is kept; its 51 bases are in frame from base 1.